This T cell receptor (beta chain) was retrieved from a study of tumor-infiltrating lymphocytes in localized non-small cell lung cancer (dated by TCRdb to the early 2020s). About the investigation overall: Several histologies were represented in the cohort, which also included both smokers and never-smokers as well as patients whose samples were collected after neoadjuvant chemotherapy. TCR sequencing was one of several integrated assays, alongside flow cytometry, multiplex immunofluorescence, RNA-seq, exome sequencing and proteomics, applied to the same patients. A total of 45 to 60 patients were part of the paired comparison of immunoSEQ T-cell fraction between tumor and uninvolved lung. The overall ICON cohort was composed of approximately 150 surgical patients with localized non-small cell lung cancer whose tumors were resected. Each patient contributed resected tumor tissue and uninvolved lung tissue from the same patient, described as non-adjacent to the tumor. Broader findings and caveats from the paper: Tumor T-cell fraction from TCR sequencing was not associated with recurrence-free survival (p = 0.61). Higher T cell infiltration in tumors than in uninvolved lung tissue was supported by TCRbeta sequencing, consistent with immunofluorescence CD3 counts. No difference in TCR-derived T-cell fraction was observed between the flow cytometry-defined immunotypes IM1 (good prognosis) and IM2 (poor prognosis). Because different pieces of the same tissue were used for different assays, technical variation could not be separated from intratumor heterogeneity. Because assay coverage varied across patients depending on available tissue quantity, TCR sequencing was performed for only a subset of the cohort.

With respect to this clone: Its specific antigen is unknown. Base-call qualities are not available, and no considerably larger clone is one nucleotide away.

The immunoSEQ assay used for TCR sequencing gave the T-cell fraction in both tumor and uninvolved lung tissue. For the original study's pipeline: For survival analysis, patients were divided into high (upper tertile) and low (lower two tertiles) T-cell fraction groups, which were compared by log-rank test. A signed-rank test was used to check for differences in T-cell fraction between paired tumor and uninvolved lung. This is the immuneACCESS table as TCRdb keeps it, with only in-frame sequences that have V and J called. A part of the clones is gone; compared with another copy, unresolved V genes explain less than half, and the rest is unexplained. V, J and clone size were drawn from that table, and D and trimming were deduced from the DNA. Across this sample there are several thousand clones, with over 60% seen only once. Roughly an eighth of the sample lies in the top ten. The first patient joined ICON in early 2016, and enrollment wrapped up when the last patient was enrolled in September 2018. In a subcohort of around 72 patients, fresh tumor and matched uninvolved tissue were collected for in-depth immune analyses, with TCR sequencing among those analyses. No cell sorting was done, and TCR sequencing was instead run on DNA isolated from bulk tissue.

The sequencing input was lung tumor tissue. The sequence came from a human donor with non-small cell lung cancer.

The CDR3 corresponds to CASSLTVGGALGYTF. The nucleotide sequence is TGTGCCAGCAGCTTAACCGTTGGGGGGGCTCTTGGCTACACCTTC. Recombination joined TRBV7-3 with TRBJ1-2, with a tentative D gene TRBD1 over 6 matching bases. Relative to germline, V is 0 bases shorter and J is 7 bases shorter, with 15 bases between their ends. The germline V gene gives CDR1 as SGHTA and CDR2 as FQGTGA. Taken from cysteine to phenylalanine, the CDR3 has 15 residues. The read is trimmed to its CDR3 DNA, 45 bases read in frame from base 1.